The 23 T cell receptor beta chains reported below all come from one sample, sequenced in a study of blood T cell repertoires in COVID-19. Measured with immunoSEQ multiplex PCR; TCRdb has only the in-frame clones, and not every one. Of under 250,000 clones in the sample, approximately 85% are singletons; the top ten hold 4%. Sequencing was performed on peripheral blood. Receptor source: a man in his fifties with acute or convalescent COVID-19.

This chain joins TRBV9 and TRBJ1-6; possible D gene TRBD1, 5 bases. The CDR3 extends over 15 amino acids. V was trimmed by 7 bases and J by 10 bases, leaving 21 bases between them. From germline, CDR1 is SGDLS and CDR2 YYNGEE. CDR3 in DNA: TGTGCCAGCGGACAAGTCCCTACAGCAGGGTCACCCCTCCACTTT. Protein product: CASGQVPTAGSPLHF.

This clone occurred once. The chain combines TRBV5-5 with TRBJ2-7; D not certain. Germline assignment: CDR1 SGHKS and CDR2 YYEKEE (reference sequence). Trimming shortened V by 0 bases and J by 3 bases, and 4 bases separated the two germline ends. The CDR3 extends over 12 amino acids. The CDR3 sequence: CASSLDGYEQYF. The CDR3 region has the DNA TGTGCCAGCAGCTTGGACGGCTACGAGCAGTACTTC.

This clone was found once. V is TRBV20-1 and J is TRBJ1-2; D is uncertain. CDR1 DFQATT and CDR2 SNEGSKA come from the germline V gene (reference sequence). Trimming pared 0 bases from V and 8 bases from J, leaving 7 bases between. There are 11 residues in the CDR3. The CDR3 bases are TGCAGTGCTAGAGAGGCGGTGGGCTACACCTTC. It is translated as CSAREAVGYTF.

The count of this clone is one. This chain links TRBV4-2 with TRBJ2-7; TRBD1 matches 9 bases. This CDR3 comprises 19 residues. Germline V gene data show CDR1 as LGHNA and CDR2 as YNFKEQ. V dropped 1 base and J dropped 2; count of bases not matched to a gene: 15. Written as DNA, the CDR3 is TGTGCCAGCAGCCAAGTCCCAGGACAGGGGCGAATGAGTACCTACGAGCAGTACTTC. Translated, it gives CASSQVPGQGRMSTYEQYF.

In its sample, this clone was seen once. This chain uses TRBV6-5 with TRBJ1-3; 8 positions match TRBD1. The CDR3 contains 14 residues. V lost 5 bases and J lost 3; bases outside the gene matches: 3. Per germline, CDR1 MNHEY and CDR2 SVGAGI. This chain's CDR3 is CASSPGQVGNTIYF. DNA of the CDR3: TGTGCCAGCAGTCCGGGACAGGTTGGAAACACCATATATTTT.

CDR3 sequence: CAAGAQGAGYEQYF. The CDR3 region has the DNA TGTGCCGCGGGGGCCCAGGGGGCTGGCTACGAGCAGTACTTC. This chain links TRBV28 with TRBJ2-7; D perhaps matches TRBD1 (8 bases). The CDR3 extends over 14 amino acids. The germline CDR1 and CDR2 sequences are MDHEN and SYDVKM. V lost 11 bases, J lost 3 bases, and 20 bases lay in between.

A word on this clone: The sample contains more than one DNA sequence encoding this CDR3. The gene calls are TRBV5-1 and TRBJ2-5, with 7 bases that match TRBD2. CDR1 and CDR2 from the germline V gene are SGHRS and YFSETQ. The V and J ends lost 0 bases and 0 bases, in that order; junction bases with no gene match: 2. The CDR3 totals 15 residues. DNA of the CDR3: TGCGCCAGCAGCTTGGGCCTAGCGGACCAAGAGACCCAGTACTTC. It is translated as CASSLGLADQETQYF.

V and J are TRBV28 and TRBJ1-4, with unresolved D. V lost 3 bases to trimming and J lost 8 bases, with 13 bases between them. The CDR3 covers 14 residues. Germline CDR1 and CDR2: MDHEN and SYDVKM. The CDR3 here is CASSLRGLGEKLFF. Written as DNA, the CDR3 is TGTGCCAGCAGTTTGCGAGGGCTAGGGGAAAAACTGTTTTTT.

The J gene is TRBJ2-7, the V gene TRBV4-1, with D perhaps matching TRBD2 (5 bases). The germline gives CDR1 MGHRA, CDR2 YSYEKL. Deletions cut 0 bases from V and 2 bases from J, with 17 bases between. The CDR3 spans 17 residues. The CDR3 loop reads CASSQDLVWLATYEQYF. The CDR3 DNA reads TGCGCCAGCAGCCAAGATTTGGTTTGGCTAGCAACCTACGAGCAGTACTTC.

The genes are TRBV7-8 and TRBJ1-1; D is perhaps TRBD1 (5 bases). Germline V gene sequence: CDR1 SGHVS, CDR2 FQNEAQ. The V gene lost 2 bases and the J gene lost 3 bases, with 13 bases spanning the gap. This CDR3 has 15 amino acids. The CDR3 region has the DNA TGTGCCAGCAGCTTAAGCCGGGGAGGGGACACTGAAGCTTTCTTT. It codes for CASSLSRGGDTEAFF.

V gene TRBV3-1 (or the pseudogene TRBV3-2) combines with J gene TRBJ2-3; D might be TRBD2 (6 bases). The length of the CDR3 is 15 residues. Deletions cut 2 bases from V and 4 bases from J, with 13 bases between. Looked up from germline, CDR1 is LGHDT and CDR2 is YNNKEL (reference sequence). CDR3 protein: CASSQSPTGADTQYF. CDR3 nucleotide sequence: TGTGCCAGCAGCCAAAGCCCCACGGGGGCAGATACGCAGTATTTT.

The chain has TRBV6-5 and TRBJ2-3; D gene ambiguous. CDR1 and CDR2 (germline): MNHEY, SVGAGI. The length of the CDR3 is 14 residues. V lost 7 bases and J 0 bases, leaving 11 bases between the germline ends. The CDR3 region is CASKPLVSTDTQYF. The CDR3 DNA reads as TGTGCCAGCAAGCCCCTCGTAAGCACAGATACGCAGTATTTT.

CDR3 protein: CASSTPRTGGMNTEAFF. CDR3 nucleotides: TGTGCCAGCAGCACACCCCGAACAGGGGGTATGAACACTGAAGCTTTCTTT. The chain carries TRBV11-3 and TRBJ1-1; the match to TRBD1 covers 8 bases. The CDR3 contains 17 residues. CDR1 is SGHNT and CDR2 is YENEEA in the germline V gene. V shed 5 bases, J shed 0 bases, and the junction held 11 bases outside the gene matches.

This clone was picked up a small number of times. The V and J genes are TRBV18 and TRBJ2-5, with 8 bases fitting TRBD2. V shed 6 bases, J shed 0 bases, and the junction held 3 bases outside the gene matches. The CDR3 spans 14 residues. Germline V lookup: CDR1 KGHSH, CDR2 LQKENI. For the CDR3, the DNA is TGTGCCAGCTCCGGGGGACTAGACCAAGAGACCCAGTACTTC. This codes for CASSGGLDQETQYF.

The V call is TRBV10-3, the J call TRBJ1-5, with TRBD1 matching over 9 bases. The ends lost 4 bases at V and 7 bases at J; junction bases unmatched: 2. CDR3 size: 13 residues. The germline CDR1 and CDR2 sequences are ENHRY and SYGVKD. CDR3 in amino acids: CAISGDRDQPQHF. The DNA for the CDR3 is TGTGCCATCAGTGGGGACAGGGACCAGCCCCAGCATTTT.

J is TRBJ1-5 and V is TRBV11-2, with 10 bases aligning to TRBD1. The CDR3 spans 14 residues. With V trimmed by 5 bases and J by 6 bases, 4 bases remained unmatched. CDR1 and CDR2 from the germline V gene are SGHAT and FQNNGV. The CDR3 here is CASSRDRGFQPQHF. CDR3 DNA sequence: TGTGCCAGCAGCCGGGACAGGGGATTTCAGCCCCAGCATTTT.

V and J are TRBV7-3 and TRBJ2-7, with 7 bases lining up with TRBD1. The CDR3 sequence is 15 residues long. V lost 2 bases to trimming and J lost 4 bases; unmatched junction nucleotides: 8. In germline, CDR1 is SGHTA, CDR2 FQGTGA. Here the CDR3 DNA reads TGTGCCAGCAGCTTAGGTCCCGGGACAGAATACGAGCAGTACTTC. It translates to CASSLGPGTEYEQYF.

The J gene is TRBJ1-5, the V gene TRBV4-1; TRBD1 is a possible D gene (6 bases). CDR3 length: 15 residues. The germline V and J ends were trimmed by 1 base and 6 bases, with 13 bases remaining between them. From germline, CDR1 is MGHRA and CDR2 YSYEKL. The DNA for the CDR3 is TGCGCCAGCAGCCAAGCCTCACAGGGAACTCAGCCCCAGCATTTT. It yields the protein CASSQASQGTQPQHF.

V and J are TRBV12-5 and TRBJ1-4; D remains ambiguous. V was pared by 1 base and J by 8 bases, with 17 bases between. The CDR3 sequence is 16 residues long. Germline CDR1 reads LGHNT; CDR2 reads FRNRAP. The CDR3 protein is CASGLGDTGFPEKLFF. The CDR3 DNA sequence: TGTGCTAGTGGTTTGGGAGACACCGGCTTTCCAGAAAAACTGTTTTTT.

The chain links TRBV10-1 to TRBJ2-7; a weak D match, TRBD1 (5 bases). This CDR3 contains 16 residues. CDR1 and CDR2 from the germline V gene are WNHNN and SYGVQD (reference sequence). The V and J ends lost 2 bases and 3 bases respectively, with 17 bases between them. In nucleotides, the CDR3 is TGCGCCAGCAGTGAGATTGGCCCAGGGATCAGCTACGAGCAGTACTTC. The encoded protein is CASSEIGPGISYEQYF.

The gene calls are TRBV5-4 and TRBJ2-5, with D perhaps TRBD2 (6 bases). V was trimmed by 4 bases and J by 3 bases, leaving 13 bases between them. This CDR3 is 14 amino acids long. The germline V gene encodes CDR1 SGHNT and CDR2 YYREEE (reference sequence). The CDR3 sequence is CASSPHGGKETQYF. The DNA for the CDR3 is TGTGCCAGCAGCCCTCACGGCGGGAAAGAGACCCAGTACTTC.

The rearrangement uses TRBV30 and TRBJ1-1; D not resolved. Germline CDR1 is GTSNPN and CDR2 is SVGIG (reference sequence). With 2 bases removed from V and 4 bases from J, the gap between germline ends came to 11 bases. The CDR3 sequence is 13 residues long. The CDR3 DNA follows: TGTGCCTGGAGTCCCGGGAGGGTCACTGAAGCTTTCTTT. Translating gives CAWSPGRVTEAFF.

This clone was seen a single time. The chain is built from TRBV5-4 and TRBJ2-1; 10 bases fit TRBD2. The germline V gene has CDR1 SGHNT and CDR2 YYREEE (reference sequence). CDR3 length equals 16 residues. The junction had 10 bases not matched to a gene; V was cut back by 3 bases and J by 7 bases. CDR3 sequence (DNA): TGTGCCAGCAGCTCGTTAGCGGGAGGCAGTTCAAATGAGCAGTTCTTC. The encoded protein is CASSSLAGGSSNEQFF.